One and the same sample provided the 30 T cell receptor beta chains below, sequenced in a study of shared clonotypes between healthy human individuals (dated by TCRdb to about 2020). The library was made by the immunoSEQ multiplex PCR assay. As stored in TCRdb, this immuneACCESS dataset retains in-frame rearrangements with V and J assigned. A fraction of the clones does not appear; measured against another copy, unresolved V genes explain less than half of the discrepancy, and the remainder lacks a known reason. Across this sample there are about 1.5 million clones, with approximately 98% seen only once. The ten largest account for approximately 0.45% of the sample. Material: naive CD4+ T cells sorted from blood. According to the study, the label for this sample's cell subset or site signals: CD45RA+ positively selected. These receptors were obtained from a man under 40 in good health.

The chain employs TRBV2 and TRBJ1-2; no clear D gene. This CDR3 has 11 amino acids. Germline CDR1 reads SNHLY; CDR2 reads FYNNEI. With 4 bases removed from V and 4 bases from J, the gap between germline ends came to 4 bases. In DNA form, the CDR3 reads TGTGCCAGCAGTGTAGGCTATGGCTACACCTTC. This codes for CASSVGYGYTF.

This chain joins TRBV18 and TRBJ2-3; 7 nucleotides align to TRBD2. With V trimmed by 1 base and J by 2 bases, 9 bases remained unmatched. This CDR3 contains 17 residues. Germline loops: CDR1 KGHSH, CDR2 LQKENI. CDR3 sequence: CASSPQETSTDTDTQYF. CDR3 in DNA: TGTGCCAGCTCACCACAGGAGACTAGCACCGACACAGATACGCAGTATTTT.

V is TRBV20-1 and J is TRBJ1-1; unclear D gene. V gave up 3 bases and J gave up 11 bases, with 4 bases separating them. CDR3 length: 8 amino acids. The germline CDR1 and CDR2 sequences are DFQATT and SNEGSKA (reference sequence). The CDR3 here is CSASKAFF. In DNA, the CDR3 is TGCAGTGCTAGCAAGGCTTTCTTT.

The chain carries TRBV5-1 and TRBJ2-7, with D maybe TRBD2 (6 bases). Germline V gene data show CDR1 as SGHRS and CDR2 as YFSETQ. CDR3 length: 15 residues. Trimming removed 4 bases at V and 0 bases at J, with 14 bases between. The CDR3 spells CASSRGGSLSYEQYF. DNA for the CDR3: TGCGCCAGCAGCCGGGGAGGATCTCTCTCCTACGAGCAGTACTTC.

This clone has only one observation. The V gene is TRBV29-1, the J gene TRBJ1-1; no clear D gene. There are 13 residues in the CDR3. CDR1 is SQVTM, CDR2 ANQGSEA, per germline. The ends were cut back, 3 bases at V and 3 bases at J, with 11 bases in the middle. The CDR3 is CSVDLGSYTEAFF. The CDR3 region has the DNA TGCAGCGTTGATCTGGGTTCATACACTGAAGCTTTCTTT.

The V gene is TRBV7-9, the J gene TRBJ2-5; 7 bases are shared with TRBD1. The V and J ends lost 5 bases and 1 base, in that order; junction bases with no gene match: 4. Germline CDR1 SEHNR, CDR2 FQNEAQ (reference sequence). This CDR3 has 14 residues. The DNA of the CDR3 is TGTGCCAGCAGCAGGGGGACAGCCCAAGAGACCCAGTACTTC. This translates into CASSRGTAQETQYF.

Comment on this clone: At one of its ends the junction is not consistent with the germline gene, which may arise from a read error. The genes are TRBV2 and TRBJ2-1; no clear D. The CDR3 is made up of 13 amino acids. CDR1 is SNHLY, CDR2 FYNNEI, per germline. The CDR3 here is CASKAERYHEQFF. DNA for the CDR3: TGTGCCAGCAAGGCAGAACGCTACCATGAGCAGTTCTTC.

The chain employs TRBV9 and TRBJ2-3; 8 bases are a match to TRBD2. Germline V CDR1 and CDR2: SGDLS, YYNGEE. V lost 0 bases and J lost 1; bases outside the gene matches: 10. The CDR3 is 18 amino acids. This CDR3 reads CASSVAFGRESGTDTQYF. In nucleotides, the CDR3 is TGTGCCAGCAGCGTAGCTTTCGGGAGGGAATCTGGCACAGATACGCAGTATTTT.

The chain is built from TRBV5-1 and TRBJ1-4; a possible D gene is TRBD1 (5 bases). The CDR3 extends over 15 amino acids. Germline values: CDR1 SGHRS, CDR2 YFSETQ. V was clipped by 4 bases and J by 7 bases, with 17 bases between them. CDR3 sequence (DNA): TGCGCCAGCAGCCCCCGAGGGGCCCGCGGTGAAAAACTGTTTTTT. Amino acids: CASSPRGARGEKLFF.

This sequence joins TRBV2 and TRBJ1-3, with 7 bases identical to TRBD1. The V gene's germline CDR1 is SNHLY and CDR2 FYNNEI. This CDR3 is built from 13 residues. V was clipped by 4 bases and J by 4 bases; unmatched bases: 1. The CDR3 DNA follows: TGTGCCAGCAGTGGCAGGGGGGGAAACACCATATATTTT. Protein: CASSGRGGNTIYF.

This sequence joins TRBV2 and TRBJ2-3; D might be TRBD2 (5 bases). CDR1 is SNHLY and CDR2 is FYNNEI in the germline V gene. The CDR3 extends over 18 amino acids. V was clipped by 7 bases and J by 2 bases, with 25 bases between them. The CDR3 sequence is CASIAFPQRSYFTDTQYF. Written as DNA, the CDR3 is TGTGCCAGCATAGCCTTCCCACAGCGGTCCTACTTCACAGATACGCAGTATTTT.

This chain links TRBV27 with TRBJ2-1, with D perhaps TRBD1 (6 bases). The CDR3 extends over 16 amino acids. Trimming removed 3 bases from V and 0 bases from J, with 12 bases in between. Germline V lookup: CDR1 MNHEY, CDR2 SMNVEV (reference sequence). The CDR3 DNA sequence: TGTGCCAGCAGTTTCGACAGGCGTAGCTCCTACAATGAGCAGTTCTTC. Amino acid sequence: CASSFDRRSSYNEQFF.

The V call is TRBV5-1, the J call TRBJ2-2; 10 bases agree with TRBD1. J was trimmed by 7 bases and V by 4 bases; bases with no gene match: 7. Germline CDR1 SGHRS, CDR2 YFSETQ. The CDR3 length is 15 residues. CDR3 residues: CASSTAGTGVGELFF. CDR3 coding DNA: TGCGCCAGCAGCACCGCCGGGACAGGGGTCGGGGAGCTGTTTTTT. Full variable domain (outside the CDR3, taken from reference TRBV5-1 and TRBJ2-2): KAGVTQTPRYLIKTRGQQVTLSCSPISGHRSVSWYQQTPGQGLQFLFEYFSETQRNKGNFPGRFSGRQFSNSRSEMNVSTLELGDSALYLCASSTAGTGVGELFFGEGSRLTVL.

CDR3 loop: CASSMTAELNTEAFF. DNA for the CDR3: TGTGCCAGTAGTATGACAGCTGAACTGAACACTGAAGCTTTCTTT. The V and J genes are TRBV19 and TRBJ1-1; D may be TRBD1 (5 bases). The V end lost 3 bases, the J end lost 0 bases, and 11 bases lay between the germline ends. Germline CDR1 LNHDA, CDR2 SQIVND (reference sequence). The CDR3 length is 15 residues.

The genes are TRBV18 and TRBJ1-5; D gene ambiguous. The CDR3 runs 13 residues. Looked up from germline, CDR1 is KGHSH and CDR2 is LQKENI. Between the trimmed V and J ends, which lost 3 bases and 5 bases, there was a span of 8 bases. The DNA for the CDR3 is TGTGCCAGCTCACCGAAAGGTGATCAGCCCCAGCATTTT. Protein: CASSPKGDQPQHF.

The V gene is TRBV28, the J gene TRBJ2-1; 7 bases match TRBD2. The CDR3 contains 14 residues. V shed 11 bases and J 2 bases; nucleotides not matched to a gene: 9. Germline CDR1 and CDR2: MDHEN and SYDVKM. CDR3 in amino acids: CAPLGTNTYNEQFF. The CDR3 DNA sequence: TGTGCCCCGCTCGGGACTAATACCTACAATGAGCAGTTCTTC.

The genes are TRBV15 and TRBJ2-6, with D perhaps matching TRBD1 (5 bases). This CDR3 has 21 amino acids. V was clipped by 3 bases and J by 2 bases, with 26 bases between them. Germline-derived CDR1 and CDR2 are LNHNV and YYDKDF (reference sequence). The CDR3 DNA is TGTGCCACCAGCAGCCCGAGCCGGACAAAACAGTCTAATACTGGGGCCAACGTCCTGACTTTC. Translating it yields CATSSPSRTKQSNTGANVLTF.

The chain links TRBV15 to TRBJ2-2, with 9 bases fitting TRBD1. Per the germline V gene, CDR1 is LNHNV and CDR2 is YYDKDF (reference sequence). V lost 8 bases to trimming and J lost 6 bases; unmatched junction nucleotides: 10. The CDR3 totals 15 residues. DNA for the CDR3: TGTGCCACCGAGCCGGACAGGGGAATTTCCGGGGAGCTGTTTTTT. Its translation is CATEPDRGISGELFF. Filled out from reference TRBV15 and TRBJ2-2, the complete variable domain reads DAMVIQNPRYQVTQFGKPVTLSCSQTLNHNVMYWYQQKSSQAPKLLFHYYDKDFNNEADTPDNFQSRRPNTSFCFLDIRSPGLGDTAMYLCATEPDRGISGELFFGEGSRLTVL.

This sequence joins TRBV28 and TRBJ1-5, with no clear D. This CDR3 has 13 amino acids. Germline CDR1 MDHEN, CDR2 SYDVKM. The V end was cut by 6 bases, the J end by 3 bases, with 9 bases between. The CDR3 DNA follows: TGTGCCAGCAGAAACCGTTACAATCAGCCCCAGCATTTT. The encoded protein is CASRNRYNQPQHF. Full variable domain (missing parts from reference TRBV28 and TRBJ1-5): DVKVTQSSRYLVKRTGEKVFLECVQDMDHENMFWYRQDPGLGLRLIYFSYDVKMKEKGDIPEGYSVSREKKERFSLILESASTNQTSMYLCASRNRYNQPQHFGDGTRLSIL.

This chain uses TRBV5-1 with TRBJ2-6, with 13 bases matching TRBD2. V trimming: 1 base; J trimming: 2 bases; junction bases outside the gene matches: 6. Germline values: CDR1 SGHRS, CDR2 YFSETQ. This CDR3 region has 19 residues. The CDR3 DNA is TGCGCCAGCAGCTTGACTAGCGGGAGGGCCATAGCTGGGGCCAACGTCCTGACTTTC. Its translation is CASSLTSGRAIAGANVLTF.

The J gene is TRBJ2-7, the V gene TRBV7-2, with D perhaps TRBD1 (5 bases). This CDR3 region has 14 residues. V was pared by 1 base and J by 2 bases, with 9 bases between. CDR1 and CDR2 from the germline V gene are SGHTA and FQGNSA. The CDR3 bases are TGTGCCAGCAGCTTAGTACCACAGGCCTACGAGCAGTACTTC. This codes for CASSLVPQAYEQYF.

The rearrangement links TRBV9 to TRBJ2-3, with D possibly being TRBD2 (6 bases). CDR1 and CDR2 from the germline V gene are SGDLS and YYNGEE. With 2 bases removed from V and 1 base from J, the gap between germline ends came to 11 bases. The CDR3 consists of 15 residues. CDR3 sequence reads: CASSVREARTDTQYF. The CDR3 nucleotides are TGTGCCAGCAGCGTGAGGGAGGCCCGCACAGATACGCAGTATTTT.

The chain joins TRBV7-9 to TRBJ2-1, with D possibly being TRBD1 or TRBD2 (5 bases each). The germline gives CDR1 SEHNR, CDR2 FQNEAQ (reference sequence). Trimming stripped 6 bases from V and 4 bases from J, with 16 bases between. The CDR3 length is 15 residues. The CDR3 DNA follows: TGTGCCAGCAGGACCGGAGGCAGGGTGTACAATGAGCAGTTCTTC. Protein sequence: CASRTGGRVYNEQFF.

The chain is built from TRBV18 and TRBJ2-7; either TRBD1 or TRBD2 may supply D (5 bases each). The CDR3 extends over 15 amino acids. V was pared by 3 bases and J by 4 bases, with 16 bases between. CDR1 KGHSH and CDR2 LQKENI come from the germline V gene. The CDR3 reads CASSPLLGPIYEQYF. The CDR3 region has the DNA TGTGCCAGCTCACCTTTATTGGGACCGATATACGAGCAGTACTTC.

The count of this clone is one. This sequence joins TRBV6-1 and TRBJ1-5, with 8 bases fitting TRBD1. This CDR3 has 15 residues. CDR1 and CDR2 (germline): MNHNS, SASEGT. V gave up 4 bases and J gave up 2 bases; unmatched junction bases: 4. Here the CDR3 DNA reads TGTGCCAGCAGTGTCAGGGGGCAGGGCAATCAGCCCCAGCATTTT. Translating it yields CASSVRGQGNQPQHF.

This clone was recorded once. The rearrangement links TRBV25-1 to TRBJ1-4; D is perhaps TRBD1 (6 bases). Germline-derived CDR1 and CDR2 are MGHDK and SYGVNS. V was pared by 0 bases and J by 7 bases, with 15 bases between. This CDR3 spans 16 amino acids. The CDR3 loop reads CASSEYGGRGSEKLFF. Here the CDR3 DNA reads TGTGCCAGCAGTGAATACGGGGGGCGAGGTAGTGAAAAACTGTTTTTT.

This chain links TRBV5-1 with TRBJ2-1; the D gene could be TRBD1 or TRBD2 (5 bases each). V was trimmed by 3 bases and J by 5 bases, leaving 21 bases between them. The germline gives CDR1 SGHRS, CDR2 YFSETQ. This CDR3 is built from 17 residues. As DNA, the CDR3 is TGCGCCAGCAGCTCCCTCGGGGCTAGCCGAGGGGACAATGAGCAGTTCTTC. The encoded protein is CASSSLGASRGDNEQFF.

In this sample, this clone turned up once. CDR3 loop: CASSSPGESNYGYTF. The CDR3 coding sequence is TGTGCCAGCAGTTCCCCGGGGGAGTCTAACTATGGCTACACCTTC. The chain is built from TRBV28 and TRBJ1-2; maybe TRBD1 (5 bases). The CDR3 loop spans 15 amino acids. Germline CDR1 MDHEN, CDR2 SYDVKM. V shed 4 bases and J shed 0 bases, with 12 bases lying between them.

The V gene is TRBV29-1, the J gene TRBJ2-1; D could derive from TRBD1 or TRBD2 (5 bases each). The germline CDR1 and CDR2 sequences are SQVTM and ANQGSEA. This CDR3 contains 13 residues. The V and J ends lost 6 bases and 4 bases respectively, with 13 bases between them. In DNA form, the CDR3 reads TGCAGCGTCCAACGTGGGGGATACAATGAGCAGTTCTTC. It codes for CSVQRGGYNEQFF.

The chain is built from TRBV6-1 and TRBJ2-7, with 11 bases that match TRBD2. Germline V gives CDR1 MNHNS, CDR2 SASEGT. V was pared by 7 bases and J by 2 bases, with 1 base of the junction left unmatched. CDR3 length: 13 amino acids. CDR3 region: CASNSGRAYEQYF. CDR3 DNA sequence: TGTGCCAGCAATAGCGGGAGGGCCTACGAGCAGTACTTC.